Listed below are T cell receptor beta chains from one sample, sequenced in a study of T cells in Graves' hyperthyroidism and ophthalmopathy. One entry per CDR3 protein, called by TCRdb with MiXCR from the multiplex PCR reads. The sample records over 500,000 distinct CDR3 sequences, 46% being singletons. Sequenced material: peripheral blood or thyroid tissue (not recorded which). The receptor set was obtained from an adult woman with Graves' disease, either hyperthyroidism or ophthalmopathy (not recorded which). Each CDR3 is given with its conserved first and last residue.

V gene: TRBV30
CDR3 protein: CAWDRVGNTIYF

V gene: TRBV20-1
CDR3 protein: CSAGIGQGAREQYF

V gene: TRBV7-9
CDR3 protein: CASSREARQGAFF

V gene: TRBV29-1
CDR3 protein: CSLGPGTPYEQYF

V gene: TRBV20-1
CDR3 protein: CSARWDGGTLAYEQYF

V gene: TRBV5-4
CDR3 protein: CASSLSGTGLYEQYF

V gene: TRBV7-9
CDR3 protein: CASSTRDSGNYEQYF

V gene: TRBV10-3
CDR3 protein: CAISDGTSGFNTGELFF

V gene: TRBV7-9
CDR3 protein: CASSLAWGGDGYTF

V gene: TRBV9
CDR3 protein: CASSPKGTDNNEKLFF

V gene: TRBV7-2
CDR3 protein: CASREGRGRETQYF

V gene: TRBV15
CDR3 protein: CATSRGRDSGQPQHF

V gene: TRBV7-2
CDR3 protein: CASGPGGPYEQYF

V gene: TRBV28
CDR3 protein: CASSLWGGADTEAFF

V gene: TRBV20-1
CDR3 protein: CSAYTRGGQETQYF

V gene: TRBV15
CDR3 protein: CATRLGLAGPYEQYF

V gene: TRBV10-3
CDR3 protein: CAYSAASNTEAFF

V gene: TRBV29-1
CDR3 protein: CSVSTGAETQNF

V gene: TRBV2
CDR3 protein: CASVLRTGSYEQYF

V gene: TRBV5-1
CDR3 protein: CASSLAGTAYEQYF

V gene: TRBV7-3
CDR3 protein: CASSLSGRGLWETQYF

V gene: TRBV6-5
CDR3 protein: CASSGSGGVSGNTIYF

V gene: TRBV12-3/TRBV12-4
CDR3 protein: CASRPSGSETQYF

V gene: TRBV19
CDR3 protein: CASSPPHRGGTEAFF

V gene: TRBV7-2
CDR3 protein: CASSLTAVFTGERGYTF

V gene: TRBV3-1
CDR3 protein: CASSQSVGSPLHF

V gene: TRBV5-1
CDR3 protein: CASSRTGGTNTEAFF

V gene: TRBV28
CDR3 protein: CASTTGSSYNSPLHF

V gene: TRBV10-1
CDR3 protein: CASPGQVDEKLFF

V gene: TRBV5-1
CDR3 protein: CASSQMTSGSNNEQFF

V gene: TRBV25-1
CDR3 protein: CASSIRDRGYPYNSPLHF

V gene: TRBV20-1
CDR3 protein: CSASEGQGHYEQYF

V gene: TRBV6-2/TRBV6-3
CDR3 protein: CASSPDRGLNYGYTF

V gene: TRBV7-9
CDR3 protein: CASSFGQTF

V gene: TRBV5-1
CDR3 protein: CASSPGWGPRDRTYEQYF

V gene: TRBV7-9
CDR3 protein: CASSLGLTRTGFYEQYF